The entry below describes one T cell receptor (beta chain). Its antigen is unknown. This record comes from a study of shared clonotypes between healthy human individuals. Background on the study: Used for every donor were three CD4 naive, three CD4 memory, two CD8 naive and one CD8 memory plate. Overall study findings and caveats: Naive subsets generally exceeded memory subsets in estimated richness.

Assay runs were performed at deep level. Sequencing used immunoSEQ multiplex PCR; TCRdb keeps in-frame clones, though not all of them. The sample shows some 1,600,000 clones, 95% to 99% of them seen only once. Memory CD4+ cells were the fraction left after CD45RA+ naive selection. Per the germline V gene, CDR1 is SGHAT and CDR2 is FQNNGV. This CDR3 is 13 amino acids long. V gave up 5 bases and J gave up 4 bases, with 8 bases separating them. The specimen was naive CD4+ T cells sorted from blood. Documented subset: CD45RA+ positively selected. The receptor was isolated from a man aged 25-45 years in good health. This chain joins TRBV11-2 and TRBJ2-2; D is unresolved. The CDR3 DNA follows: TGTGCCAGCAGCCCAATGTTCACCGGGGAGCTGTTTTTT. Translated: CASSPMFTGELFF.